This T cell receptor (beta chain) was identified during a study of post-analysis software for immune sequencing data. Study results and limitations: TRBV5-6, TRBV5-1 and TRBV20-1 were among roughly five TRBV segments more frequent in patients than controls.

The V segment lost 5 bases and the J segment 14 bases; nucleotides outside the gene matches: 4. The CDR3 is 11 residues long. This clonotype was picked up a small number of times. Antigen: not known. Unique molecular identifiers were carried by the TCR beta cDNA libraries. TCRdb reprocessed the PCR reads via MiXCR and lists one record per CDR3 protein. Of about 810,000 distinct CDR3 sequences listed, about 53% are singletons. V and J are TRBV12-3 or TRBV12-4 and TRBJ2-4; TRBD1 matches 9 bases. The TCR was taken from a girl under 18 with multiple sclerosis. The sequenced sample was blood. This CDR3 reads CASSPGQGKYF. The CDR3 coding sequence is TGTGCCAGCAGTCCCGGACAGGGGAAGTACTTC.